Listed here are 18 T cell receptor beta chains from one sample, sequenced in a study of cytomegalovirus exposure and HLA in healthy donors. The PCR made use of 60 Vbeta and 13 Jbeta primers. Produced via immunoSEQ multiplex PCR; TCRdb's table is partial and in-frame only. The table shows roughly 120,000 clones, with 70% to 80% occurring only once. Sequencing was carried out using PBMCs. The receptor set was obtained from a woman aged 40 to 55 in good health and CMV-seropositive.

This clone appeared a few times. The chain is built from TRBV29-1 and TRBJ2-3; a possible D gene is TRBD2 (6 bases). V was clipped by 7 bases and J by 6 bases, with 14 bases between them. Germline V lookup: CDR1 SQVTM, CDR2 ANQGSEA. The CDR3 sequence is 12 residues long. The DNA of the CDR3 is TGCAGCGCCGGCTCGGAGGGGGATACGCAGTATTTT. It is translated as CSAGSEGDTQYF.

The chain combines TRBV6-1 with TRBJ1-2; maybe TRBD1 (6 bases). The CDR3 runs to 15 residues. The V gene lost 4 bases and the J gene lost 4 bases, with 16 bases spanning the gap. CDR1 is MNHNS, CDR2 SASEGT, per germline. The chain's CDR3 is CASSGARQALYGYTF. The CDR3 DNA reads TGTGCCAGCAGTGGAGCTAGACAGGCCCTCTATGGCTACACCTTC.

This chain connects TRBV2 to TRBJ1-3; D gene unclear. This CDR3 region has 16 residues. The V gene's germline CDR1 is SNHLY and CDR2 FYNNEI. Trimming shortened V by 4 bases and J by 0 bases, and 13 bases separated the two germline ends. The CDR3 region has the DNA TGTGCCAGCAGTGTTGCTGACCCTAGCTCTGGAAACACCATATATTTT. Translated: CASSVADPSSGNTIYF.

This chain links TRBV5-1 with TRBJ1-1; no definite D call. The CDR3 sequence is 14 residues long. V was trimmed by 0 bases and J by 1 base, leaving 7 bases between them. Germline V CDR1 and CDR2: SGHRS, YFSETQ. The CDR3 spells CASSLAVQNTEAFF. CDR3 coding DNA: TGCGCCAGCAGCTTGGCAGTGCAGAACACTGAAGCTTTCTTT. The full variable domain, with the rest looked up from reference TRBV5-1 and TRBJ1-1, is KAGVTQTPRYLIKTRGQQVTLSCSPISGHRSVSWYQQTPGQGLQFLFEYFSETQRNKGNFPGRFSGRQFSNSRSEMNVSTLELGDSALYLCASSLAVQNTEAFFGQGTRLTVV.

The V and J genes are TRBV10-3 and TRBJ2-1, with D tentatively TRBD2 (6 bases). CDR3 length: 14 amino acids. Germline assignment: CDR1 ENHRY and CDR2 SYGVKD. Trimming shortened V by 0 bases and J by 5 bases, and 8 bases separated the two germline ends. The CDR3 nucleotides read TGTGCCATCAGTGAGTCAGGGACTGACAATGAGCAGTTCTTC. This gives the protein CAISESGTDNEQFF.

This clone has a handful of counts. The chain carries TRBV7-9 and TRBJ2-3; 10 positions agree with TRBD1. The CDR3 totals 14 residues. After removal of 4 bases from V and 6 bases from J, the junction contained 4 bases not matched to a gene. The V gene's germline CDR1 is SEHNR and CDR2 FQNEAQ (reference sequence). The CDR3 DNA is TGTGCCAGCAGCTCGACAGGGGGCCTGGATACGCAGTATTTT. Protein: CASSSTGGLDTQYF.

This chain connects TRBV7-2 to TRBJ2-3; 8 positions match TRBD2. The germline CDR1 and CDR2 sequences are SGHTA and FQGNSA. The CDR3 runs 16 residues. Trimming removed 7 bases from V and 6 bases from J; junction bases left unmatched: 15. The CDR3, as DNA: TGTGCCAGCACCCCCTTACTAGCGGCCAGTGGTGATACGCAGTATTTT. It specifies CASTPLLAASGDTQYF.

Only a few counts were recorded for this clone. This chain links TRBV6-6 with TRBJ1-1; D uncertain. CDR3 size: 14 residues. Germline values: CDR1 MNHNY, CDR2 SVGAGI (reference sequence). Trimming took 0 bases from V and 8 from J, leaving 13 bases between them. As DNA, the CDR3 is TGTGCCAGCAGTTACTCGATAACAACCCCAGAAGCTTTCTTT. This gives the protein CASSYSITTPEAFF.

The chain is built from TRBV29-1 and TRBJ2-2, with D perhaps matching TRBD2 (5 bases). Germline V gene lookup returns CDR1 SQVTM and CDR2 ANQGSEA. The CDR3 has 13 residues. Trimming left V 3 bases short and J 1 base short, with 6 bases between. The CDR3 region has the DNA TGCAGCGTTGACGAGGGGAACACCGGGGAGCTGTTTTTT. Translating it yields CSVDEGNTGELFF.

This clone showed up many times. The chain joins TRBV6-5 to TRBJ1-2; D might be TRBD1 (6 bases). Trimming pared 5 bases from V and 4 bases from J, leaving 17 bases between. Germline V gene lookup returns CDR1 MNHEY and CDR2 SVGAGI. The CDR3 contains 15 residues. In DNA form, the CDR3 reads TGTGCCAGCAGTGCCTCCAGGGGCTACTCCTATGGCTACACCTTC. Its protein is CASSASRGYSYGYTF.

The chain recombines TRBV12-5 with TRBJ1-2; no clear D. From germline, CDR1 is LGHNT and CDR2 FRNRAP. CDR3 length: 11 residues. Trimming took off 5 bases at V and 8 bases at J, with 9 bases between the two ends. The CDR3 DNA reads as TGTGCTAGTGGTGCCTCACTCGGCTACACCTTC. Amino acid sequence: CASGASLGYTF.

This chain links TRBV11-2 with TRBJ2-3, with D uncertain. The V end lost 2 bases, the J end lost 4 bases, and 10 bases lay between the germline ends. CDR1 SGHAT and CDR2 FQNNGV come from the germline V gene. This CDR3 region has 14 residues. Here the CDR3 DNA reads TGTGCCAGCAGCTTATTAGTGCAGGCAGATACGCAGTATTTT. Translated: CASSLLVQADTQYF.

This clone has more than one count but fewer than ten. V usage is TRBV6-5 and J usage is TRBJ1-2, with D possibly matching TRBD1 (5 bases). The CDR3 loop spans 14 amino acids. CDR1 MNHEY and CDR2 SVGAGI come from the germline V gene. Trimming removed 0 bases from V and 4 bases from J, with 9 bases in between. The chain's CDR3 is CASSYSAGPYGYTF. CDR3 nucleotide sequence: TGTGCCAGCAGTTACTCGGCAGGGCCCTATGGCTACACCTTC.

The chain couples TRBV11-2 to TRBJ1-1, with 8 bases fitting TRBD1. The CDR3 runs to 14 residues. CDR1 and CDR2 from the germline V gene are SGHAT and FQNNGV. The V segment lost 6 bases and the J segment 4 bases; nucleotides outside the gene matches: 7. Written as DNA, the CDR3 is TGTGCCAGCAGATCTTCTACAGGGGGCACTGAAGCTTTCTTT. It translates to CASRSSTGGTEAFF. Variable domain in full (rest from reference TRBV11-2 and TRBJ1-1): EAGVAQSPRYKIIEKRQSVAFWCNPISGHATLYWYQQILGQGPKLLIQFQNNGVVDDSQLPKDRFSAERLKGVDSTLKIQPAKLEDSAVYLCASRSSTGGTEAFFGQGTRLTVV.

The chain couples TRBV18 to TRBJ2-5; D ambiguous. This CDR3 region has 13 residues. Trimming pared 4 bases from V and 9 bases from J, leaving 15 bases between. Germline CDR1 is KGHSH and CDR2 is LQKENI. CDR3 sequence: CASSRNPETSQYF. The CDR3, as DNA: TGTGCCAGCTCACGGAACCCGGAGACTTCCCAGTACTTC.

The V gene is TRBV5-1, the J gene TRBJ2-1, with TRBD2 matching 8 bases. Germline V CDR1 and CDR2: SGHRS, YFSETQ. The CDR3 is made up of 11 amino acids. V trimming: 3 bases; J trimming: 13 bases; junction bases outside the gene matches: 3. As DNA, the CDR3 is TGCGCCAGCAGCTCGGGGGGGAGTCAGTTCTTC. Amino acid sequence: CASSSGGSQFF. The whole variable domain, filled in from reference TRBV5-1 and TRBJ2-1, reads KAGVTQTPRYLIKTRGQQVTLSCSPISGHRSVSWYQQTPGQGLQFLFEYFSETQRNKGNFPGRFSGRQFSNSRSEMNVSTLELGDSALYLCASSSGGSQFFGPGTRLTVL.

The rearrangement joins TRBV7-2 to TRBJ2-3, with D unresolved. CDR1 is SGHTA, CDR2 FQGNSA, per germline. Deletions cut 0 bases from V and 4 bases from J, with 11 bases between. The CDR3 consists of 15 residues. The CDR3 DNA reads TGTGCCAGCAGCTTAGCGCTAGGAGAGGCAGATACGCAGTATTTT. It codes for CASSLALGEADTQYF.

The chain employs TRBV7-9 and TRBJ2-1; the D gene is possibly TRBD1 (6 bases). Germline lookup yields CDR1 SEHNR and CDR2 FQNEAQ (reference sequence). Trimming removed 1 base from V and 6 bases from J, with 13 bases in between. The CDR3 has 15 residues. The CDR3 DNA follows: TGTGCCAGCAGCTTAGGGGGGCATATAGCCAATGAGCAGTTCTTC. Protein: CASSLGGHIANEQFF.